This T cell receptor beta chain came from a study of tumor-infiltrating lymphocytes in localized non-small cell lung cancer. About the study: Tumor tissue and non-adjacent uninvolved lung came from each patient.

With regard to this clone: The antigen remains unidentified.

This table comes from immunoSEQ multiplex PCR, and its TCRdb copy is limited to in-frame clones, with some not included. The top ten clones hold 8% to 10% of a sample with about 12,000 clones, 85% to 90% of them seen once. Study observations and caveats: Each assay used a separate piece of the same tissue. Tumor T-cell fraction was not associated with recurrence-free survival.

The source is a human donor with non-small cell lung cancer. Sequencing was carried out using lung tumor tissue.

CDR3 residues: CAISESGPMGGYTF. The CDR3 DNA reads as TGTGCCATCAGTGAGTCGGGGCCCATGGGTGGCTACACCTTC. J is TRBJ1-2 and V is TRBV10-3, with D possibly TRBD1 on 5 matching bases. This CDR3 comprises 14 residues. CDR1 and CDR2 from the germline V gene are ENHRY and SYGVKD. V lost 0 bases, J lost 7 bases, and 12 bases lay in between.